This entry describes one T cell receptor (beta chain). Its target is unknown. The sample comes from a study of shared clonotypes between healthy human individuals. Overall study: The study drew on a couple of women and a few men aged 18 to 49 as donors. Findings and limits, study-wide: Memory subsets generally showed smaller estimated richness than naive subsets did. Donor clonotype sharing was expected to depend on sequencing depth.

Donors comprised healthy HIV-negative adults lacking recent acute infections or vaccinations. V lost 3 bases and J 0 bases, leaving 8 bases between the germline ends. The CDR3 consists of 15 residues. CDR1 and CDR2 from the germline V gene are LNHDA and SQIVND (reference sequence). Measured with immunoSEQ multiplex PCR; TCRdb has only the in-frame clones, and not every one. This table has about 1.5 million clones, 98% appearing once. The material sequenced was naive CD4+ T cells sorted from blood. As to subset: CD45RA+ positively selected. This TCR came from a young man in good health. The chain is built from TRBV19 and TRBJ2-2; D is unclear. This CDR3 reads CASSMIPSNTGELFF. The CDR3, as DNA: TGTGCCAGTAGTATGATCCCTTCGAACACCGGGGAGCTGTTTTTT.